The 31 T cell receptor beta chains below come from one sample, sequenced in a study of blood T cell repertoires in COVID-19. The repertoire was sequenced with immunoSEQ multiplex PCR; TCRdb's copy has only in-frame clones and lacks some. The repertoire consists of around 380,000 clones, with roughly 77% occurring once and the leading ten covering roughly 1.1%. The sample was peripheral blood. The receptors shown here come from a human donor with acute or convalescent COVID-19. The donor label of this sample is uncertain.

The chain carries TRBV19 and TRBJ1-1; a weak D match, TRBD1 (5 bases). This CDR3 spans 15 amino acids. Germline values: CDR1 LNHDA, CDR2 SQIVND (reference sequence). V was trimmed by 7 bases and J by 1 base, leaving 16 bases between them. The CDR3 DNA reads TGTGCCAGTACCATTGGGGGGGGACCGAACACTGAAGCTTTCTTT. Translation gives CASTIGGGPNTEAFF.

This clone has more than one count but fewer than ten. The V call is TRBV27, the J call TRBJ1-1, with D hard to call. The CDR3 sequence is 14 residues long. Germline CDR1 MNHEY, CDR2 SMNVEV (reference sequence). V lost 5 bases and J lost 2, with 12 bases in between. The chain's CDR3 is CASSPTRRNTEAFF. The CDR3, as DNA: TGTGCCAGCAGTCCTACTCGAAGAAACACTGAAGCTTTCTTT.

The chain combines TRBV3-1 (or the pseudogene TRBV3-2) with TRBJ1-1; D is uncertain. The CDR3 extends over 14 amino acids. Deletions cut 7 bases from V and 6 bases from J, with 18 bases between. CDR1 is LGHDT, CDR2 YNNKEL, per germline (reference sequence). The CDR3 loop is CASMGRERISEAFF. CDR3 DNA: TGTGCCAGCATGGGGAGGGAACGAATTTCTGAAGCTTTCTTT.

Only one count was recorded for this clone. The genes are TRBV2 and TRBJ2-5; D is unclear. CDR3 length: 10 residues. Germline lookup yields CDR1 SNHLY and CDR2 FYNNEI. Trimming took off 6 bases at V and 5 bases at J, with 4 bases between the two ends. Written as DNA, the CDR3 is TGTGCCAGCAGCTATGAGACCCAGTACTTC. This codes for CASSYETQYF.

The sample holds many counts of this clone. This chain links TRBV7-9 with TRBJ1-1, with unresolved D. This CDR3 is 13 amino acids long. The V and J ends lost 3 bases and 4 bases respectively, with 9 bases between them. CDR1 is SEHNR, CDR2 FQNEAQ, per germline (reference sequence). CDR3 nucleotides: TGTGCCAGCAGCTTTAGTGTCGCCACTGAAGCTTTCTTT. It specifies CASSFSVATEAFF.

The chain recombines TRBV5-1 with TRBJ1-4; D possibly corresponds to TRBD1 (6 bases). Trimming cost V 4 bases and J 7 bases, with 14 bases left between them. The CDR3 extends over 14 amino acids. The germline gives CDR1 SGHRS, CDR2 YFSETQ. The CDR3 DNA sequence: TGCGCCAGCAGCAGGACAGCGGTGGGTGAAAAACTGTTTTTT. Translation: CASSRTAVGEKLFF.

This clone was observed a single time. The V and J genes are TRBV7-2 and TRBJ2-7; the D gene is possibly TRBD2 (5 bases). Germline CDR1 and CDR2: SGHTA and FQGNSA. V shed 5 bases and J shed 4 bases, with 9 bases lying between them. This CDR3 contains 12 residues. The CDR3 sequence is CASSASWYEQYF. The CDR3 bases are TGTGCCAGCAGCGCTAGCTGGTACGAGCAGTACTTC.

The chain carries TRBV18 and TRBJ1-4, with 7 bases that match TRBD1. CDR3 length equals 16 residues. The V and J ends lost 6 bases and 6 bases, in that order; junction bases with no gene match: 13. Germline CDR1 reads KGHSH; CDR2 reads LQKENI. CDR3 in DNA: TGTGCCAGCTCCCCGTATGGACAGGTGCTTTATGAAAAACTGTTTTTT. This encodes CASSPYGQVLYEKLFF.

The chain uses TRBV2 and TRBJ2-7; TRBD2 matches at 9 bases. This CDR3 has 16 amino acids. Losses at the gene ends were 2 bases for V and 2 bases for J; bases not matched to a gene: 7. Germline lookup yields CDR1 SNHLY and CDR2 FYNNEI. The DNA for the CDR3 is TGTGCCAGCAGTGAACGTAGGGCGGGGGGGCCCTACGAGCAGTACTTC. Translation: CASSERRAGGPYEQYF.

The genes are TRBV28 and TRBJ1-2; 10 positions match TRBD1. The V segment lost 5 bases and the J segment 8 bases; nucleotides outside the gene matches: 11. The CDR3 contains 15 residues. Germline CDR1 reads MDHEN; CDR2 reads SYDVKM. DNA for the CDR3: TGTGCCAGCAGTACTGGACAGGGGGGAGTCAACGGCTACACCTTC. Translated: CASSTGQGGVNGYTF.

The V gene is TRBV7-2, the J gene TRBJ1-5, with 8 bases aligning to TRBD1. This CDR3 has 17 amino acids. Germline lookup yields CDR1 SGHTA and CDR2 FQGNSA. V lost 1 base to trimming and J lost 7 bases; unmatched junction nucleotides: 12. CDR3: CASSLGGTQGAWQPQHF. The CDR3 nucleotides are TGTGCCAGCAGCTTAGGAGGGACGCAGGGGGCATGGCAGCCCCAGCATTTT.

The V call is TRBV6-2 or TRBV6-3, the J call TRBJ2-4; possibly TRBD1 for D (6 bases). The CDR3 runs 14 residues. The V gene's germline CDR1 is MNHEY and CDR2 SVGEGT. Trimming stripped 6 bases from V and 6 bases from J, with 15 bases between. The CDR3 is CASSPWLDRNIQYF. The CDR3 DNA reads as TGTGCCAGCAGCCCCTGGTTGGACAGAAACATTCAGTACTTC.

The count of this clone is one. The chain combines TRBV7-6 with TRBJ2-1; perhaps TRBD2 as D (6 bases). V was pared by 5 bases and J by 4 bases, with 12 bases between. CDR3 length equals 14 residues. CDR1 and CDR2 from the germline V gene are SGHVS and FNYEAQ. CDR3 residues: CASSPRDSYNEQFF. The DNA for the CDR3 is TGTGCCAGCAGCCCTCGGGACTCTTACAATGAGCAGTTCTTC.

The V call is TRBV6-5, the J call TRBJ1-3, with unresolved D. The germline V and J ends were trimmed by 2 bases and 6 bases, with 11 bases remaining between them. The CDR3 is 14 residues long. Germline values: CDR1 MNHEY, CDR2 SVGAGI. CDR3 loop: CASSYLQSSNTIYF. For the CDR3, the DNA is TGTGCCAGCAGTTACCTCCAGTCCTCAAACACCATATATTTT.

The chain has TRBV15 and TRBJ1-1; tentatively, D is TRBD1 (6 bases). Germline V gene data show CDR1 as LNHNV and CDR2 as YYDKDF (reference sequence). Trimming stripped 0 bases from V and 5 bases from J, with 16 bases between. The CDR3 sequence is 16 residues long. CDR3 DNA: TGTGCCACCAGCAGAGATGCAACCCGAGGGGGAACTGAAGCTTTCTTT. Translating it yields CATSRDATRGGTEAFF.

The chain has TRBV19 and TRBJ1-1; maybe TRBD1 (5 bases). Per germline, CDR1 LNHDA and CDR2 SQIVND (reference sequence). CDR3 length: 12 amino acids. Trimming removed 6 bases from V and 7 bases from J, with 12 bases in between. CDR3 loop: CASSTPGLEAFF. The CDR3 coding sequence is TGTGCCAGTAGCACCCCAGGGCTTGAAGCTTTCTTT.

V gene TRBV7-6 combines with J gene TRBJ2-3, with 8 bases fitting TRBD2. The CDR3 spans 16 residues. The V gene end was trimmed by 1 base and the J gene end by 4 bases; junction bases not matched to a gene: 7. Germline values: CDR1 SGHVS, CDR2 FNYEAQ. The CDR3 sequence: CASSLGRSGGPDTQYF. CDR3 in DNA: TGTGCCAGCAGCTTAGGGCGGAGCGGGGGCCCAGATACGCAGTATTTT.

V is TRBV5-1 and J is TRBJ1-2; 8 bases match TRBD1. In germline, CDR1 is SGHRS, CDR2 YFSETQ. V dropped 4 bases and J dropped 6; count of bases not matched to a gene: 11. This CDR3 region has 15 residues. CDR3 amino acids: CASSPQSTGADGYTF. The CDR3 DNA sequence: TGCGCCAGCAGCCCTCAGTCGACAGGGGCGGATGGCTACACCTTC.

This chain connects TRBV5-1 to TRBJ2-2; D gene uncertain. V gave up 4 bases and J gave up 0 bases, with 7 bases separating them. Germline V lookup: CDR1 SGHRS, CDR2 YFSETQ. The CDR3 is 14 residues long. For the CDR3, the DNA is TGCGCCAGCAGCAGCAATTCGAACACCGGGGAGCTGTTTTTT. It specifies CASSSNSNTGELFF.

A remark on this clone: Mismatch with germline at one junction end may stem from a read error. The rearrangement uses TRBV11-2 and TRBJ1-3; D is perhaps TRBD1 (6 bases). The CDR3 contains 12 residues. Germline CDR1 and CDR2: SGHAT and FQNNGV. CDR3 loop: CASSTGSWITNF. The DNA of the CDR3 is TGTGCCAGCAGCACAGGGTCGTGGATCACCAACTTT.

A single count supports this clone. V and J are TRBV5-1 and TRBJ2-7; 10 nucleotides match TRBD1. Germline trimming cut 0 bases from V and 5 bases from J; bases unmatched to any gene: 11. Per germline, CDR1 SGHRS and CDR2 YFSETQ. The CDR3 extends over 17 amino acids. The DNA for the CDR3 is TGCGCCAGCAGCTTGGTGGGACAGGGGTCCGTCCTCCACGAGCAGTACTTC. Residues: CASSLVGQGSVLHEQYF.

The CDR3 bases are TGTGCCAGCAGTTTAAACAGGGGGCTCTACAATGAGCAGTTCTTC. This encodes CASSLNRGLYNEQFF. The rearrangement links TRBV28 to TRBJ2-1; 9 bases are a match to TRBD1. Germline V gene sequence: CDR1 MDHEN, CDR2 SYDVKM. The junction had 2 bases not matched to a gene; V was cut back by 2 bases and J by 3 bases. This CDR3 has 15 residues.

This clone occurred a few times. This CDR3 reads CASSIERTVYGYTF. CDR3 DNA sequence: TGTGCCAGTAGTATAGAGCGGACAGTCTATGGCTACACCTTC. The chain has TRBV19 and TRBJ1-2; tentatively, D is TRBD1 (6 bases). Per germline, CDR1 LNHDA and CDR2 SQIVND (reference sequence). The V gene lost 0 bases and the J gene lost 4 bases, with 9 bases spanning the gap. The CDR3 totals 14 residues.

This chain links TRBV2 with TRBJ1-1, with 10 bases lining up with TRBD1. The CDR3 length is 15 residues. Germline values: CDR1 SNHLY, CDR2 FYNNEI. J lost 4 bases, V lost 7 bases, and 9 bases had no gene match. As DNA, the CDR3 is TGTGCCAGCACTAGACAGGGGGCACGGGTCACTGAAGCTTTCTTT. As protein: CASTRQGARVTEAFF.

The rearrangement joins TRBV7-8 to TRBJ1-2; 8 bases line up with TRBD1. The ends lost 3 bases at V and 6 bases at J; junction bases unmatched: 3. The CDR3 covers 13 residues. Germline assignment: CDR1 SGHVS and CDR2 FQNEAQ. The CDR3 loop is CASSFAGGDGYTF. The CDR3 region has the DNA TGTGCCAGCAGCTTCGCAGGGGGCGATGGCTACACCTTC.

The CDR3 nucleotides are TGTGCCTGGGGACAGGATAATTCACCCCTCCACTTT. It specifies CAWGQDNSPLHF. This chain connects TRBV30 to TRBJ1-6, with 7 bases that match TRBD1. The V gene's germline CDR1 is GTSNPN and CDR2 SVGIG (reference sequence). The V gene end was trimmed by 5 bases and the J gene end by 5 bases; junction bases not matched to a gene: 0. The CDR3 runs 12 residues.

The CDR3 region is CASSEARTVGGLFF. The CDR3 nucleotides are TGTGCCAGCAGTGAAGCTCGCACCGTGGGAGGACTGTTTTTT. This chain links TRBV2 with TRBJ1-4; D is undetermined. The CDR3 is 14 amino acids. CDR1 is SNHLY, CDR2 FYNNEI, per germline. Trimming left V 0 bases short and J 13 bases short, with 15 bases between. Full variable domain (outside the CDR3, taken from reference TRBV2 and TRBJ1-4): EPEVTQTPSHQVTQMGQEVILRCVPISNHLYFYWYRQILGQKVEFLVSFYNNEISEKSEIFDDQFSVERPDGSNFTLKIRSTKLEDSAMYFCASSEARTVGGLFFGSGTQLSVL.

This chain uses TRBV18 with TRBJ1-1; D gene unclear. The CDR3 length is 14 residues. Looked up from germline, CDR1 is KGHSH and CDR2 is LQKENI. V lost 8 bases and J lost 1, with 14 bases in between. The CDR3 sequence is CASIIGNTNTEAFF. CDR3 DNA sequence: TGTGCCAGCATTATCGGGAACACGAACACTGAAGCTTTCTTT.

V and J are TRBV4-1 and TRBJ1-5; D gene uncertain. The V gene lost 0 bases and the J gene lost 9 bases, with 12 bases spanning the gap. This CDR3 contains 14 residues. Germline loops: CDR1 MGHRA, CDR2 YSYEKL. The CDR3 sequence is CASSQEAPEGPQHF. The CDR3 DNA reads TGCGCCAGCAGCCAAGAGGCACCAGAGGGGCCCCAGCATTTT.

This chain joins TRBV7-8 and TRBJ2-1; 8 bases are a match to TRBD2. V gave up 1 base and J gave up 12 bases; unmatched junction bases: 8. Germline V gene data show CDR1 as SGHVS and CDR2 as FQNEAQ. CDR3 size: 14 residues. In nucleotides, the CDR3 is TGTGCCAGCAGCTTAGAAGGTTACGGACTAGCGCAGTTCTTC. Protein product: CASSLEGYGLAQFF.

V gene TRBV2 combines with J gene TRBJ2-7; possibly TRBD1 for D (7 bases). Germline loops: CDR1 SNHLY, CDR2 FYNNEI. This CDR3 has 15 amino acids. The V end was cut by 8 bases, the J end by 5 bases, with 22 bases between. The DNA for the CDR3 is TGTGCCAGCGTAGCCCGCGGAGGGGGCAGGAACGAGCAGTACTTC. This gives the protein CASVARGGGRNEQYF.